One sample yielded the 14 T cell receptor beta chains listed below, sequenced in a study of cytomegalovirus exposure and HLA in healthy donors. Using immunoSEQ multiplex PCR, the repertoire was profiled, and TCRdb retains in-frame clones only, with some absent. The repertoire holds some 140,000 clones, approximately 89% seen once, with 9% to 9.5% in the top ten. Sequencing was done on a sample of PBMCs. The receptors shown here come from a woman between 18 and 29 years old in good health and CMV-seropositive.

The chain recombines TRBV9 with TRBJ1-2; D gene ambiguous. The V end lost 2 bases, the J end lost 8 bases, and 22 bases lay between the germline ends. Germline values: CDR1 SGDLS, CDR2 YYNGEE. The CDR3 has 16 residues. The CDR3 reads CASSVGPTGSRAGYTF. CDR3 nucleotides: TGTGCCAGCAGCGTCGGTCCCACGGGATCCCGGGCGGGCTACACCTTC.

The V and J genes are TRBV7-9 and TRBJ2-5; possibly TRBD2 for D (7 bases). The CDR3 extends over 14 amino acids. V lost 6 bases to trimming and J lost 3 bases, with 14 bases between them. Looked up from germline, CDR1 is SEHNR and CDR2 is FQNEAQ (reference sequence). The CDR3 DNA sequence: TGTGCCAGCAGGGGAAAAGGGGGGGAAGAGACCCAGTACTTC. This translates into CASRGKGGEETQYF.

The chain recombines TRBV28 with TRBJ1-2; D unresolved. V was trimmed by 2 bases and J by 5 bases, leaving 6 bases between them. Germline V gene sequence: CDR1 MDHEN, CDR2 SYDVKM. The CDR3 has 12 residues. The CDR3 region is CASSLTEYGYTF. The CDR3 nucleotides read TGTGCCAGCAGTTTAACAGAATATGGCTACACCTTC.

The chain couples TRBV27 to TRBJ1-5; D not certain. The germline V gene encodes CDR1 MNHEY and CDR2 SMNVEV (reference sequence). The CDR3 contains 13 residues. Trimming removed 3 bases from V and 5 bases from J, with 8 bases in between. CDR3 sequence: CASSFVSHQPQHF. As DNA, the CDR3 is TGTGCCAGCAGTTTTGTGAGTCATCAGCCCCAGCATTTT.

V gene TRBV27 combines with J gene TRBJ2-7; TRBD1 agrees at 7 bases. Germline V lookup: CDR1 MNHEY, CDR2 SMNVEV (reference sequence). Trimming at V came to 6 bases and at J to 0 bases, leaving 5 bases not matched to a gene. This CDR3 contains 14 residues. The chain's CDR3 is CASRPGQSSYEQYF. The DNA for the CDR3 is TGTGCCAGCAGGCCGGGACAGAGCTCCTACGAGCAGTACTTC.

The table lists this clone with a few counts. V gene TRBV30 combines with J gene TRBJ1-3, with D maybe TRBD1 (5 bases). CDR1 and CDR2 from the germline V gene are GTSNPN and SVGIG (reference sequence). The CDR3 runs to 14 residues. The germline V and J ends were trimmed by 0 bases and 7 bases, with 13 bases remaining between them. CDR3 coding DNA: TGTGCCTGGAGTGTAGCAGGGAGGAGGAACACCATATATTTT. This translates into CAWSVAGRRNTIYF.

The rearrangement links TRBV27 to TRBJ2-7; 7 bases are shared with TRBD2. Germline assignment: CDR1 MNHEY and CDR2 SMNVEV (reference sequence). The CDR3 loop spans 15 amino acids. V lost 0 bases to trimming and J lost 0 bases; unmatched junction nucleotides: 2. CDR3 amino acids: CASSLSQRGSYEQYF. CDR3 DNA sequence: TGTGCCAGCAGTTTATCCCAGCGGGGCTCCTACGAGCAGTACTTC.

The rearrangement joins TRBV28 to TRBJ1-5; 9 positions agree with TRBD1. Germline V lookup: CDR1 MDHEN, CDR2 SYDVKM. The J segment lost 4 bases and the V segment lost 3 bases, leaving 4 bases of the junction unmatched. This CDR3 is built from 15 residues. The CDR3 coding sequence is TGTGCCAGCAGTTTTGGGGGACAGGGAAATCAGCCCCAGCATTTT. Residues: CASSFGGQGNQPQHF.

This clone was seen once. The chain recombines TRBV6-5 with TRBJ2-6; D is unclear. This CDR3 has 15 residues. The V and J ends lost 6 bases and 0 bases respectively, with 9 bases between them. The germline CDR1 and CDR2 sequences are MNHEY and SVGAGI. The DNA for the CDR3 is TGTGCCAGCAGGTCAGTCGTCTCTGGGGCCAACGTCCTGACTTTC. Its protein is CASRSVVSGANVLTF.

The J gene is TRBJ2-7, the V gene TRBV19; D might be TRBD1 (6 bases). CDR1 is LNHDA and CDR2 is SQIVND in the germline V gene (reference sequence). Trimming shortened V by 7 bases and J by 1 base, and 14 bases separated the two germline ends. The CDR3 spans 14 residues. The CDR3 DNA is TGTGCCAGTAAGCCAGGGGTCCTTTCCTACGAGCAGTACTTC. Its translation: CASKPGVLSYEQYF.

V is TRBV28 and J is TRBJ1-5; the D gene is possibly TRBD1 (6 bases). The CDR3 is 18 residues long. The V end lost 11 bases, the J end lost 1 base, and 27 bases lay between the germline ends. Germline lookup yields CDR1 MDHEN and CDR2 SYDVKM. Here the CDR3 DNA reads TGTGCCGCCGGGTTAACAGGGAATTCGGTAAGAAGCAATCAGCCCCAGCATTTT. It codes for CAAGLTGNSVRSNQPQHF.

The V gene is TRBV7-2, the J gene TRBJ2-3, with TRBD2 matching over 9 bases. V shed 5 bases, J shed 0 bases, and the junction held 3 bases outside the gene matches. CDR1 SGHTA and CDR2 FQGNSA come from the germline V gene. The CDR3 runs 15 residues. The CDR3 DNA sequence: TGTGCCAGCAGCCCTAGCGGGGTTAGCACAGATACGCAGTATTTT. Translated: CASSPSGVSTDTQYF. The full variable domain, in which reference TRBV7-2 and TRBJ2-3 provide the parts outside the CDR3, is GAGVSQSPSNKVTEKGKDVELRCDPISGHTALYWYRQSLGQGLEFLIYFQGNSAPDKSGLPSDRFSAERTGGSVSTLTIQRTQQEDSAVYLCASSPSGVSTDTQYFGPGTRLTVL.

V gene TRBV15 combines with J gene TRBJ1-2; 7 bases line up with TRBD1. Germline lookup yields CDR1 LNHNV and CDR2 YYDKDF (reference sequence). The V and J ends lost 0 bases and 7 bases, in that order; junction bases with no gene match: 8. The CDR3 has 15 amino acids. The CDR3 DNA reads TGTGCCACCAGCAGAGATGGAGGGGGCGCCGGTGGCTACACCTTC. Amino acids: CATSRDGGGAGGYTF.

With respect to this clone: Distinct nucleotide sequences in the sample also encode this CDR3. V is TRBV15 and J is TRBJ2-5, with TRBD1 matching over 9 bases. The V segment lost 0 bases and the J segment 5 bases; nucleotides outside the gene matches: 1. The CDR3 is 14 residues long. Germline V CDR1 and CDR2: LNHNV, YYDKDF (reference sequence). Here the CDR3 reads CATSRDGTGETQYF. The CDR3 DNA reads as TGTGCCACCAGCAGAGACGGGACAGGGGAGACCCAGTACTTC.